The T cell receptor beta chain under discussion was sequenced for a study of blood T cell repertoires in COVID-19 (dated by TCRdb to the early 2020s). Regarding the research as a whole: The collaborator samples originated in the United States, Italy and Spain and spanned the acute and convalescent phases of COVID-19. The material from the prospective study consisted of cDNA or gDNA derived from T cells, B-cell-depleted T cells, or PBMCs. Subjects who had been exposed to COVID-19, were actively infected with it, or had recovered from it provided the deeply sampled blood TCRbeta repertoires that made up the dataset. A freely available public database, intended as a resource for researchers studying the immune response to SARS-CoV-2, is where the repertoires were released. Samples were obtained from the ongoing ImmuneRACE study (first 160 participants) and from 1,254 subjects provided by 6 global collaborators. The sample metadata nearly always contained a de-identified subject ID, COVID-19 status, age in years and sex. Where available, HLA class I and class II types were obtained from metadata supplied by the sample provider rather than from assay-based typing.

In the prospective study, participants were roughly 18 to 100 years old, resided in approximately 22 geographic areas of the United States, and were enrolled through a virtual design. To assign participants to cohorts, the prospective study relied on clinical history that participants themselves reported in a screening survey and a study questionnaire. For ImmuneRACE Cohort 3, a participant was defined as recovered based on two consecutive negative NP/OP PCR tests, clearance by a healthcare professional, or resolution of symptoms. Mobile phlebotomists in the prospective study collected whole blood, serum and a nasopharyngeal or oropharyngeal swab from every participant. Over a roughly 2-month period, participants in the prospective study had the option of providing additional blood draws and questionnaires. Before DNA extraction, blood samples from the prospective study were shipped at room temperature or frozen.

V and J are truncated by 0 bases and 6 bases respectively, leaving an intervening sequence of 14 bases. The CDR1 and CDR2 encoded by the germline V gene are MNHEY and SVGAGI. From the cysteine up to the phenylalanine, the CDR3 has a length of 15 residues. Here the CDR3 DNA is all that survives: 45 bases in frame from base 1. Broad study findings and their caveats: The quantity of clinical and demographic metadata differed by source and by participant and was supplied without curation.

On this clone: This receptor's antigen is unknown. Base qualities are not at hand, and no much larger clone is one base apart.

TCRbeta CDR3 regions were amplified from genomic DNA by means of the immunoSEQ Assay, a bias-controlled multiplex PCR. In the original analysis: Nucleated cell counts per sample were estimated from amplification of reference gene primers within the assay. To quantify the absolute abundance of each unique TCRbeta CDR3 rearrangement, sequence reads were collapsed and filtered. For each sample, productive Simpson clonality was calculated as the square root of Simpson's diversity index across productive rearrangements. Held by TCRdb, this immuneACCESS table contains in-frame sequences only and omits some clones. Under half of the omission traces to an unresolved V gene where checked; the cause of the rest is unknown. The V and J calls and clone size were taken over from that table, and D and trimming were inferred from the DNA. The sample table records about 170,000 clones; roughly 88% of these occur just once. The ten biggest clones cover 13% to 15% of the sample.

The chain links TRBV6-5 with TRBJ1-2, with the D gene not clear enough to name. This clonotype was sampled from a man aged 45-65 years who had recovered from COVID-19. The sequenced material came from PBMCs or T cells enriched from blood (not recorded which). The CDR3 protein sequence reads: CASSYSNQARNGYTF. The DNA reads TGTGCCAGCAGTTACTCGAACCAGGCCCGGAATGGCTACACCTTC.